This TCR beta chain was captured by sequencing in a study of OX40 agonist ivuxolimab in advanced cancers. Generated by immunoSEQ multiplex PCR, the TCRdb table keeps only in-frame clones and is missing some. Here the sample spans tens of thousands of clones, around 82% being singletons. Trimming at V came to 4 bases and at J to 5 bases, leaving 11 bases not matched to a gene. In germline, CDR1 is SGHTA, CDR2 FQGNSA. The CDR3 sequence is 15 residues long. This sequence originates from an adult with an advanced solid tumor such as melanoma, head and neck, liver or kidney cancer. J is TRBJ2-7 and V is TRBV7-2; 7 bases line up with TRBD2. Sample: CD4+ or CD8+ T cells sorted from blood, taken in a trial of the OX40 agonist ivuxolimab. CDR3 in amino acids: CASSSGSGGGDEQYF. CDR3 nucleotides: TGTGCCAGCAGCTCCGGATCGGGGGGTGGAGACGAGCAGTACTTC.